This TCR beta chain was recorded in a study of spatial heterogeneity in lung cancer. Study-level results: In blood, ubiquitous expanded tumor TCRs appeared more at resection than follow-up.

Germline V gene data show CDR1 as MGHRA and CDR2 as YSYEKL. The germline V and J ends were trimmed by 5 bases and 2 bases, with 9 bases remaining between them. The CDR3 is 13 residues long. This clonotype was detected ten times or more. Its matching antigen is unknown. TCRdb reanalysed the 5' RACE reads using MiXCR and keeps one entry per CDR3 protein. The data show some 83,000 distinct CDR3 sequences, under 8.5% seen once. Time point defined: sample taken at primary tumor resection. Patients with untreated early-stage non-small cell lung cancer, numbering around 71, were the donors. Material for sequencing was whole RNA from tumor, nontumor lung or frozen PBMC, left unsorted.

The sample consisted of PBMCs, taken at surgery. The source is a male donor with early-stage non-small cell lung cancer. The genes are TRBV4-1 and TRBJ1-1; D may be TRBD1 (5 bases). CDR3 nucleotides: TGCGCCAGCAGCAAACAGGAAAACACTGAAGCTTTCTTT. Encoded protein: CASSKQENTEAFF.